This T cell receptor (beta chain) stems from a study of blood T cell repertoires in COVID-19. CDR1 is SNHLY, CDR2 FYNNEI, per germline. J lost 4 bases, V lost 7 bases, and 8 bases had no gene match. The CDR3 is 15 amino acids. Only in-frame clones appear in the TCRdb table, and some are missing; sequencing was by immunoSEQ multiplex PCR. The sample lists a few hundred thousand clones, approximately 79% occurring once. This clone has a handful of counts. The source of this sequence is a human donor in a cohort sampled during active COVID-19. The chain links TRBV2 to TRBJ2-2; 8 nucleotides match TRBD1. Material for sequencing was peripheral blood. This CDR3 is CASTIWTGSTGELFF. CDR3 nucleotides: TGTGCCAGCACTATATGGACAGGGTCCACCGGGGAGCTGTTTTTT.